This T cell receptor (beta chain) appears in the sequencing data of a study of T cell responses to AZD1222 COVID-19 vaccine. This clone was detected only once. Using immunoSEQ multiplex PCR, the repertoire was profiled, and TCRdb retains in-frame clones only, with some absent. Among approximately 49,000 clones, around 80% were seen once, and the ten largest hold about 20%. This TCR was recovered from an adult in good health. The sequencing used peripheral blood, collected on day 0 of MenACWY control vaccination.

The CDR3 sequence is CASTPPMGARETQYF. In nucleotides, the CDR3 is TGTGCCAGCACCCCCCCAATGGGGGCGCGGGAGACCCAGTACTTC. The chain recombines TRBV6-5 with TRBJ2-5; a weak D match, TRBD1 (6 bases). V gave up 7 bases and J gave up 5 bases, with 20 bases separating them. From germline, CDR1 is MNHEY and CDR2 SVGAGI. The length of the CDR3 is 15 residues.